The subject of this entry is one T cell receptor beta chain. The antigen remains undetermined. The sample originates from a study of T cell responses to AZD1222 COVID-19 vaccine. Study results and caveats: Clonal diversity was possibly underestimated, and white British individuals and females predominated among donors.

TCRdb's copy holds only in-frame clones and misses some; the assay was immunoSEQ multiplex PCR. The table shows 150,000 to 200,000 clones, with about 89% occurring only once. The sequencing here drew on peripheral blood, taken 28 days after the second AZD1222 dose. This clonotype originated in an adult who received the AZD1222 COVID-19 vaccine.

The CDR3 spells CASSLSRASNQPQHF. DNA for the CDR3: TGTGCCAGCAGTTTAAGCAGGGCGAGCAATCAGCCCCAGCATTTT. This chain uses TRBV27 with TRBJ1-5; D perhaps matches TRBD1 (5 bases). Germline CDR1 is MNHEY and CDR2 is SMNVEV (reference sequence). Trimming left V 2 bases short and J 1 base short, with 9 bases between. The CDR3 is 15 amino acids.